A selection of T cell receptor beta chains follows, all from one sample in a study of blood T cell repertoires in COVID-19. Assay used: immunoSEQ multiplex PCR; TCRdb lists only in-frame clones, some missing. The sample carries fewer than 300,000 clones, 86% recorded once. Sequencing was performed on peripheral blood. The receptors come from a woman younger than 45 with COVID-19, enrolled during active disease. The CDR3 runs from the conserved cysteine through the conserved F or W. The D gene is left open where the match is weak. Not all rows give a size; the values are once, few, many and, for expanded clones, a class.

>NA|TRBJ2-3|NA|TRBV4-1
CASRQPGGTDTQYF
TGCGCCAGCAGACAGCCAGGGGGCACAGATACGCAGTATTTT
>NA|TRBJ2-2|TRBD2|TRBV5-1
CASSLVAGGNTGELFF
TGCGCCAGCAGCTTGGTAGCGGGGGGGAACACCGGGGAGCTGTTTTTT
>once|TRBJ2-3|TRBD1|TRBV24-1
CATSDPGQGGTDTQYF
TGTGCCACCAGTGATCCCGGACAGGGAGGCACAGATACGCAGTATTTT
>NA|TRBJ2-5|NA|TRBV5-4
CASRGDAETQYF
TGTGCCAGCAGAGGAGACGCAGAGACCCAGTACTTC
>NA|TRBJ2-3|TRBD2|TRBV5-1
CASTDISGTTDTQYF
TGCGCCAGCACCGATATTAGCGGGACCACAGATACGCAGTATTTT
>NA|TRBJ2-3|NA|TRBV11-2
CASSFTVLTDTQYF
TGTGCCAGCAGCTTCACAGTCCTCACAGATACGCAGTATTTT
>NA|TRBJ1-1|TRBD1|TRBV29-1
CSVEGGGEAFF
TGCAGCGTTGAAGGAGGGGGCGAGGCTTTCTTT
>NA|TRBJ2-7|TRBD1|TRBV6-1
CASSEGRPWTGAYEQYF
TGTGCCAGCAGTGAAGGCCGCCCGTGGACAGGGGCCTACGAGCAGTACTTC
>NA|TRBJ2-2|NA|TRBV1
CTSSQPGTSTRTGELFF
TGCACCAGCAGCCAACCCGGGACTAGCACCCGCACCGGGGAGCTGTTTTTT
>NA|TRBJ2-7|NA|TRBV5-1
CASNGDSLYEQYF
TGCGCCAGCAACGGGGACTCCCTCTACGAGCAGTACTTC
>once|TRBJ1-2|NA|TRBV5-4
CASSLAPLGYTF
TGTGCCAGCAGCTTGGCCCCCTTAGGCTACACCTTC
>NA|TRBJ2-1|TRBD2|TRBV5-1
CASSLAVSGGRDNEQFF
TGCGCCAGCAGCTTGGCCGTGAGCGGGGGGCGGGACAATGAGCAGTTCTTC
>few|TRBJ2-5|TRBD2|TRBV10-1
CASSESSTSGGETQYF
TGCGCCAGCAGTGAGTCGAGCACTAGCGGGGGAGAGACCCAGTACTTC
>few|TRBJ2-4|NA|TRBV5-6
CASSLVASGLAKNIQYF
TGTGCCAGCAGCTTGGTAGCGAGCGGCCTAGCCAAAAACATTCAGTACTTC
>NA|TRBJ2-7|NA|TRBV24-1
CATSDTVQGVEQYF
TGTGCCACCAGTGATACGGTTCAAGGGGTCGAGCAGTACTTC
>NA|TRBJ1-5|NA|TRBV19
CASSIMRASNQPQHF
TGTGCCAGTAGTATTATGAGGGCTAGCAATCAGCCCCAGCATTTT
>once|TRBJ1-1|NA|TRBV7-9
CASSLELGAGRTEAFF
TGTGCCAGCAGCTTAGAGTTGGGGGCCGGTAGGACTGAAGCTTTCTTT
>NA|TRBJ1-4|NA|TRBV28
CASRQTNEKLFF
TGTGCCAGCAGACAGACTAATGAAAAACTGTTTTTT
>NA|TRBJ2-7|NA|TRBV27
CASADSYEQYF
TGTGCCAGCGCGGACTCCTACGAGCAGTACTTC
>NA|TRBJ1-3|NA|TRBV29-1
CSVAPGGGNTIYF
TGCAGCGTTGCACCAGGTGGAGGAAACACCATATATTTT
>NA|TRBJ2-5|NA|TRBV5-1
CASSAYTGLQETQYF
TGCGCCAGCAGCGCTTATACAGGGCTACAAGAGACCCAGTACTTC
>NA|TRBJ1-5|NA|TRBV15
CATSRFSRGQPQHF
TGTGCCACCAGCAGGTTTAGCCGCGGCCAGCCCCAGCATTTT
>medium-sized|TRBJ1-2|TRBD1|TRBV6-4
CASSRDRNYGYTF
TGTGCCAGCAGCCGGGACAGGAACTATGGCTACACCTTC
>NA|TRBJ2-1|NA|TRBV27
CASSFARDSKGHNEQFF
TGTGCCAGCAGTTTCGCGCGGGACTCAAAAGGTCACAATGAGCAGTTCTTC
>NA|TRBJ1-6|TRBD1|TRBV19
CASSLQGNNSPLHF
TGTGCCAGTAGTCTACAGGGGAATAATTCACCCCTCCACTTT
>NA|TRBJ2-5|NA|TRBV7-9
CASRLRGSQETQYF
TGTGCCAGCAGGCTTCGGGGGAGCCAAGAGACCCAGTACTTC
>once|TRBJ1-2|NA|TRBV12-3/TRBV12-4
CASSYGVSGGYTF
TGTGCCAGCAGTTATGGTGTGTCGGGGGGCTACACCTTC
>NA|TRBJ2-1|NA|TRBV19
CASSIAGVYNEQFF
TGTGCCAGTAGTATAGCGGGGGTGTACAATGAGCAGTTCTTC
>NA|TRBJ2-5|NA|TRBV5-1
CASSSGQTSGETQYF
TGCGCCAGCAGCTCCGGACAGACCTCGGGAGAGACCCAGTACTTC
>NA|TRBJ1-1|NA|TRBV27
CASSSQSGAGGAFF
TGTGCCAGCAGTTCCCAAAGCGGGGCCGGAGGGGCTTTCTTT
>NA|TRBJ1-2|TRBD1|TRBV3-1/TRBV3-2
CASIGTADGYTF
TGTGCCAGCATCGGGACAGCCGATGGCTACACCTTC
>NA|TRBJ1-3|NA|TRBV28
CASKGGGISGNTIYF
TGTGCCAGCAAAGGCGGGGGTATTTCTGGAAACACCATATATTTT
>NA|TRBJ1-1|TRBD1|TRBV6-5
CASSYSGGTEAFF
TGTGCCAGCAGTTATTCAGGGGGCACTGAAGCTTTCTTT
>few|TRBJ2-7|TRBD2|TRBV5-1
CASSLAGGTYEQYF
TGCGCCAGCAGCTTAGCGGGGGGGACCTACGAGCAGTACTTC
>NA|TRBJ1-2|NA|TRBV6-5
CASSYVGAYGYTF
TGTGCCAGCAGTTACGTGGGGGCATATGGCTACACCTTC
>NA|TRBJ2-7|NA|TRBV7-2
CASSSVPYYEQYF
TGTGCCAGCAGCTCGGTTCCCTACTACGAGCAGTACTTC
>NA|TRBJ2-5|TRBD2|TRBV6-5
CASVGGGLIETQYF
TGTGCCAGTGTGGGCGGGGGGTTGATTGAGACCCAGTACTTC
>NA|TRBJ2-5|TRBD2|TRBV5-6
CASSLRTPVWAGDQETQYF
TGTGCCAGCAGCTTGCGGACCCCAGTCTGGGCGGGGGACCAAGAGACCCAGTACTTC
>NA|TRBJ1-3|NA|TRBV7-2
CASSPNRVSGNTIYF
TGTGCCAGCAGCCCAAACAGGGTTTCTGGAAACACCATATATTTT
>NA|TRBJ1-2|NA|TRBV2
CASSEGPGNAGGYTF
TGTGCCAGCAGTGAAGGGCCGGGAAATGCGGGGGGCTACACCTTC
>few|TRBJ2-1|NA|TRBV3-1/TRBV3-2
CASSRLYNEQFF
TGTGCCAGCAGCCGACTGTACAATGAGCAGTTCTTC
>NA|TRBJ2-1|TRBD2|TRBV19
CASTRLAGGLDEQFF
TGTGCCAGTACCCGACTAGCGGGGGGGCTGGATGAGCAGTTCTTC
>NA|TRBJ1-1|NA|TRBV5-6
CASSLVGPIPNTEAFF
TGTGCCAGCAGCTTGGTTGGCCCAATACCGAACACTGAAGCTTTCTTT
>once|TRBJ1-1|NA|TRBV4-1
CASSQDGQMNTEAFF
TGCGCCAGCAGCCAAGATGGGCAGATGAACACTGAAGCTTTCTTT
>NA|TRBJ2-3|TRBD2|TRBV2
CATAGVVSTDTQYF
TGTGCCACCGCGGGAGTAGTTAGCACAGATACGCAGTATTTT
>few|TRBJ1-1|NA|TRBV6-6
CASSYAGIPEAFF
TGTGCCAGCAGTTACGCAGGGATTCCTGAAGCTTTCTTT
>once|TRBJ1-2|NA|TRBV20-1
CSASFSGGLTF
TGCAGTGCTTCATTTTCCGGGGGGCTCACCTTC
>once|TRBJ2-3|NA|TRBV5-6
CASSFVTGATDTQYF
TGTGCCAGCAGCTTCGTGACAGGAGCCACAGATACGCAGTATTTT
>NA|TRBJ1-6|NA|TRBV7-9
CASTQQGKNSPLHF
TGTGCCAGCACCCAGCAGGGGAAAAATTCACCCCTCCACTTT
>NA|TRBJ1-1|NA|TRBV11-2
CASRQQGHTEAFF
TGTGCCAGCAGACAACAGGGACACACTGAAGCTTTCTTT
>once|TRBJ2-3|NA|TRBV28
CASSWGGTDTQYF
TGTGCCAGCAGTTGGGGCGGCACAGATACGCAGTATTTT
>NA|TRBJ2-5|TRBD2|TRBV5-1
CASSPAGTTPEETQYF
TGCGCCAGCAGCCCGGCCGGGACTACTCCAGAAGAGACCCAGTACTTC
>few|TRBJ2-7|NA|TRBV7-9
CASSDGESYEQYF
TGTGCCAGCAGCGACGGGGAATCCTACGAGCAGTACTTC
>few|TRBJ2-7|NA|TRBV7-9
CASSPGTYEQYF
TGTGCCAGCAGCCCCGGGACCTACGAGCAGTACTTC
>NA|TRBJ2-2|TRBD2|TRBV10-2
CASHIAGGFNTGELFF
TGCGCCAGCCACATAGCGGGGGGCTTTAACACCGGGGAGCTGTTTTTT
>NA|TRBJ1-1|NA|TRBV7-2
CASSPGGVNTEAFF
TGTGCCAGCAGCCCGGGGGGGGTGAACACTGAAGCTTTCTTT
>once|TRBJ2-1|NA|TRBV2
CASRSSGNEQFF
TGTGCCAGCAGATCCTCGGGCAATGAGCAGTTCTTC
>NA|TRBJ2-1|NA|TRBV4-1
CASSQEWSEQFF
TGCGCCAGCAGCCAAGAATGGAGTGAGCAGTTCTTC